Listed below are T cell receptor beta chains from one sample, sequenced in a study of cytomegalovirus exposure and HLA in healthy donors. Clones were sequenced by immunoSEQ multiplex PCR, and TCRdb holds only the in-frame ones, with some missing. This sample yields more than 85,000 clones, of which 10% to 15% are seen a single time; about 16% belongs to the top ten. Sequencing was carried out using PBMCs. The receptors shown here come from a man aged 35 to 55 in good health and CMV-seropositive. Both conserved end residues are part of each CDR3. The D gene is left open where the match is weak. Expanded clones are given a class, and other clones once, few, many or no size at all.

clone_size | j_call | v_call | d_call | cdr3_nt | cdr3_aa
- | TRBJ1-1 | TRBV25-1 | TRBD1 | TGTGCCAGCAGGAGACAGGGTTTGAACACTGAAGCTTTCTTT | CASRRQGLNTEAFF
few | TRBJ1-1 | TRBV5-5 | - | TGTGCCAGCAGCTTGGGGGGAGACACTGAAGCTTTCTTT | CASSLGGDTEAFF
few | TRBJ2-6 | TRBV19 | - | TGTGCCAGTAAGAGGCCTCACGCCGGGGCCAACGTCCTGACTTTC | CASKRPHAGANVLTF
- | TRBJ1-2 | TRBV27 | - | TGTGCCAGCAGTCCGACAGGAGTCTATGGCTACACCTTC | CASSPTGVYGYTF
- | TRBJ2-1 | TRBV13 | TRBD2 | TGTGCCAGCAGATTTAGCGGGAGAACCTACAATGAGCAGTTCTTC | CASRFSGRTYNEQFF
few | TRBJ1-2 | TRBV27 | - | TGTGCCAGCAGTTACCCCAGGGGTGGGGGCGGTTTCGGCTACACCTTC | CASSYPRGGGGFGYTF
- | TRBJ2-5 | TRBV29-1 | TRBD2 | TGCAGCCTCGGACTAGCGGGAGTCGGGGAGACCCAGTACTTC | CSLGLAGVGETQYF
- | TRBJ1-4 | TRBV5-1 | TRBD1 | TGCGCCAGCAGCTCTACAGGGGTCGGGGCTAATGAAAAACTGTTTTTT | CASSSTGVGANEKLFF
few | TRBJ2-2 | TRBV28 | TRBD2 | TGTGCCAGCCGACTTAGCGGGAGTGTCACCGGGGAGCTGTTTTTT | CASRLSGSVTGELFF
- | TRBJ1-5 | TRBV19 | - | TGTGCCAGTAGTATAGTACCGGGAGGGCAGCCCCAGCATTTT | CASSIVPGGQPQHF
- | TRBJ1-1 | TRBV5-6 | - | TGTGCCAGCAGCTTGGCCAACCGGGGGTCCACTGAAGCTTTCTTT | CASSLANRGSTEAFF
few | TRBJ1-5 | TRBV7-8 | - | TGTGCCAGCAGGGAGGGAGGGAGCAATCAGCCCCAGCATTTT | CASREGGSNQPQHF
few | TRBJ2-1 | TRBV5-1 | TRBD2 | TGCGCCAGCAACTTAGGGCGGGGGACCTACAATGAGCAGTTCTTC | CASNLGRGTYNEQFF
- | TRBJ1-1 | TRBV6-5 | TRBD1 | TGTGCCAGCACCCAACAGGGGTGGACTGAAGCTTTCTTT | CASTQQGWTEAFF
few | TRBJ1-4 | TRBV18 | TRBD1 | TGTGCCAGCTCACCTCAGGGACAGGGGATTTCAACTGGAAAACTGTTTTTT | CASSPQGQGISTGKLFF
- | TRBJ2-6 | TRBV27 | - | TGTGCCAGCAGTTCCTCCTACTCTGGGGCCAACGTCCTGACTTTC | CASSSSYSGANVLTF
few | TRBJ1-5 | TRBV28 | TRBD1 | TGTGCCAGCAGTTTAACGGACAGGGGTCACGGGCCCCAGCATTTT | CASSLTDRGHGPQHF
few | TRBJ1-2 | TRBV2 | - | TGTGCCAGCAGTGAAGGACAGACCGACTATGGCTACACCTTC | CASSEGQTDYGYTF
few | TRBJ2-7 | TRBV10-3 | - | TGTGCCGCGGCGCGGAGCTACGAGCAGTACTTC | CAAARSYEQYF
many | TRBJ2-5 | TRBV19 | - | TGTGCCAGTAGTAGGGGGGAAGAGACCCAGTACTTC | CASSRGEETQYF
- | TRBJ1-1 | TRBV18 | - | TGTGCCAGCTCACCAGGGGCAGCGAACACTGAAGCTTTCTTT | CASSPGAANTEAFF
- | TRBJ1-1 | TRBV11-2 | TRBD1 | TGTGCCAGCAGCTTAGTCGCAGGGGGGTACACTGAAGCTTTCTTT | CASSLVAGGYTEAFF
- | TRBJ1-3 | TRBV18 | - | TGTGCCAGCTCACCCTCAGGTGTCACCTCTGGAAACACCATATATTTT | CASSPSGVTSGNTIYF
few | TRBJ2-7 | TRBV2 | - | TGTGCCAGCAGCGTGACGGAGTACGAGCAGTACTTC | CASSVTEYEQYF
few | TRBJ1-5 | TRBV6-5 | - | TGTGCCAGCAGCCCGTGGAGGGATCAGCCCCAGCATTTT | CASSPWRDQPQHF
few | TRBJ1-5 | TRBV9 | - | TGTGCCAGCAGCCCAAGATGGGGGCGACACCATAGCAATCAGCCCCAGCATTTT | CASSPRWGRHHSNQPQHF
few | TRBJ2-1 | TRBV14 | - | TGTGCCAGCAGCCAAAACACAGGGTTGACCTACAATGAGCAGTTCTTC | CASSQNTGLTYNEQFF
- | TRBJ2-7 | TRBV7-9 | - | TGTGCCAGCAGCCCCCAGGGGGGCGAGCAGTACTTC | CASSPQGGEQYF
- | TRBJ1-1 | TRBV9 | TRBD1 | TGTGCCAGCAGCTCGAGAGGGGGCGTTAAAACTGAAGCTTTCTTT | CASSSRGGVKTEAFF